This T cell receptor beta chain was captured in a study of shared clonotypes between healthy human individuals. About the study: A few men and a couple of women, aged 18 to 49, were donors.

Comment on this clone: What it binds is unknown.

The CDR3 has 14 residues. Trimming took 2 bases from V and 4 from J; bases not matched to a gene: 4. Per germline, CDR1 SEHNR and CDR2 FQNEAQ (reference sequence). Sequencing was performed with immunoSEQ multiplex PCR; in TCRdb, only in-frame clones are kept and a portion is missing. The table has roughly 410,000 clones, approximately 97% seen once. General study results and limits: Of the naive CD4 clonotypes, roughly 5% were shared across several donors.

The chain couples TRBV7-9 to TRBJ2-5; 7 bases match TRBD2. The receptor was derived from a man aged 25 to 40 in good health. The sample comprised memory CD8+ T cells sorted from blood. Subset noted: CD45RO+ cells pooled with CCR7-negative TemRA cells. Here the CDR3 reads CASSLLTGGETQYF. The CDR3 DNA reads TGTGCCAGCAGCTTATTGACGGGAGGAGAGACCCAGTACTTC.